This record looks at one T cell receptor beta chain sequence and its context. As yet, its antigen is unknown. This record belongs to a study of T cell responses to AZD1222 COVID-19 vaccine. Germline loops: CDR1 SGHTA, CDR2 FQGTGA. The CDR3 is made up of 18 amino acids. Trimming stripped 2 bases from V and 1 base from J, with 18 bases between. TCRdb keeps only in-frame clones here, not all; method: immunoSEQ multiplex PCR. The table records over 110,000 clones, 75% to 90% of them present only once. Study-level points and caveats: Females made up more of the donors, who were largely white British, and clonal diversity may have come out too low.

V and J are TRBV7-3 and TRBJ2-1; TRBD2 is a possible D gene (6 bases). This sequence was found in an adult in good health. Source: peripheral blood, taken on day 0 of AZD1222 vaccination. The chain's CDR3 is CASSLRPGRLESYNEQFF. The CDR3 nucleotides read TGTGCCAGCAGCTTACGGCCGGGACGACTAGAGTCCTACAATGAGCAGTTCTTC.